Each of the 24 T cell receptor beta chains below was sequenced from the same sample in a study of blood T cell repertoires in COVID-19. Sequenced by immunoSEQ multiplex PCR; TCRdb stores in-frame clones only, minus some. The sample lists fewer than 400,000 clones, approximately 82% occurring once. Material for sequencing was peripheral blood. These receptors were obtained from a man aged 25-40 years with active or convalescent COVID-19.

The gene calls are TRBV2 and TRBJ2-3; possible D gene TRBD2, 6 bases. This CDR3 is 13 amino acids long. CDR1 and CDR2 (germline): SNHLY, FYNNEI. V was cut by 6 bases and J by 7 bases, with 14 bases left in between. The DNA for the CDR3 is TGTGCCAGCAGGCGGCCCGGGGGACATACGCAGTATTTT. It encodes CASRRPGGHTQYF.

CDR3 loop: CASSLVGGPNEQFF. The CDR3 DNA reads as TGTGCCAGCAGCTTGGTGGGTGGGCCCAATGAGCAGTTCTTC. The J gene is TRBJ2-1, the V gene TRBV5-6; D not resolved. V lost 0 bases and J 6 bases, leaving 10 bases between the germline ends. The CDR3 consists of 14 residues. Germline CDR1 SGHDT, CDR2 YYEEEE.

The chain uses TRBV12-5 and TRBJ1-6; no firm D call. Looked up from germline, CDR1 is LGHNT and CDR2 is FRNRAP. V was pared by 0 bases and J by 8 bases, with 14 bases between. This CDR3 contains 16 residues. CDR3 region: CASGLVLHLLDSPLHF. CDR3 in DNA: TGTGCTAGTGGTTTGGTACTCCATCTCTTAGATTCACCCCTCCACTTT.

In the case of this clone: The same CDR3 arises from other DNA sequences in this sample as well. The chain employs TRBV7-2 and TRBJ2-2; 9 bases fit TRBD2. The germline V gene has CDR1 SGHTA and CDR2 FQGNSA. With V trimmed by 5 bases and J by 6 bases, 10 bases remained unmatched. The CDR3 has 16 residues. The CDR3 DNA is TGTGCCAGCAGCGCCTCGGGGCGGGAGGGCGCCGGGGAGCTGTTTTTT. Its translation: CASSASGREGAGELFF. The complete variable domain, with remaining parts taken from reference TRBV7-2 and TRBJ2-2, reads GAGVSQSPSNKVTEKGKDVELRCDPISGHTALYWYRQSLGQGLEFLIYFQGNSAPDKSGLPSDRFSAERTGGSVSTLTIQRTQQEDSAVYLCASSASGREGAGELFFGEGSRLTVL.

The chain's CDR3 is CASSRDSETQYF. The CDR3 coding sequence is TGTGCCAGCAGCCGGGACAGCGAGACCCAGTACTTC. The V gene is TRBV6-5, the J gene TRBJ2-5; TRBD1 matches at 7 bases. CDR3 length equals 12 residues. Trimming took 6 bases from V and 5 from J; bases not matched to a gene: 3. CDR1 and CDR2 from the germline V gene are MNHEY and SVGAGI.

This chain joins TRBV7-8 and TRBJ2-5; TRBD1 matches 8 bases. With V trimmed by 1 base and J by 4 bases, 8 bases remained unmatched. The CDR3 is 16 amino acids. Looked up from germline, CDR1 is SGHVS and CDR2 is FQNEAQ. The CDR3 DNA reads TGTGCCAGCAGCTTAGGGACAGGGATCTCCCGAGAGACCCAGTACTTC. Amino acids: CASSLGTGISRETQYF.

The chain joins TRBV9 to TRBJ1-1, with 9 bases that match TRBD1. The germline gives CDR1 SGDLS, CDR2 YYNGEE. J was trimmed by 1 base and V by 0 bases; bases with no gene match: 7. This CDR3 has 17 amino acids. CDR3 protein: CASSVGGTGKGNTEAFF. CDR3 in DNA: TGTGCCAGCAGCGTAGGAGGGACAGGGAAAGGGAACACTGAAGCTTTCTTT.

The V call is TRBV24-1, the J call TRBJ1-5; 7 bases fit TRBD1. With 2 bases clipped from V and 7 bases from J, the junction kept 10 bases outside the gene matches. The CDR3 consists of 16 residues. Germline V gives CDR1 KGHDR, CDR2 SFDVKD. DNA for the CDR3: TGTGCCACCAGTGATTCCTCGGTCGGCAGGGGGCAGCCCCAGCATTTT. It is translated as CATSDSSVGRGQPQHF.

The J gene is TRBJ2-3, the V gene TRBV2, with a weak D call TRBD2 (5 bases). The CDR3 loop spans 15 amino acids. Germline-derived CDR1 and CDR2 are SNHLY and FYNNEI. V was pared by 6 bases and J by 6 bases, with 19 bases between. CDR3 region: CASSRDYSGLDTQYF. In DNA form, the CDR3 reads TGTGCCAGCAGCCGAGACTATTCCGGTCTGGATACGCAGTATTTT.

The chain couples TRBV29-1 to TRBJ1-2, with D possibly TRBD1 on 5 matching bases. The germline gives CDR1 SQVTM, CDR2 ANQGSEA. V was shortened by 7 bases and J by 8 bases, with 14 bases between the two germline ends. CDR3 length equals 11 residues. In DNA form, the CDR3 reads TGCAGCGCATTGACAGAGTTCGGCTACACCTTC. Protein: CSALTEFGYTF.

The chain combines TRBV7-3 with TRBJ2-1; D perhaps matches TRBD2 (6 bases). The germline CDR1 and CDR2 sequences are SGHTA and FQGTGA. The CDR3 totals 13 residues. The V end was cut by 2 bases, the J end by 9 bases, with 11 bases between. The CDR3 protein is CASSLSAGLEQFF. CDR3 DNA: TGTGCCAGCAGCTTATCCGCGGGGCTTGAGCAGTTCTTC. Based on the CDR3 plus reference TRBV7-3 and TRBJ2-1, the full variable domain is GAGVSQTPSNKVTEKGKYVELRCDPISGHTALYWYRQSLGQGPEFLIYFQGTGAADDSGLPNDRFFAVRPEGSVSTLKIQRTERGDSAVYLCASSLSAGLEQFFGPGTRLTVL.

CDR3 amino acids: CATSDLGTGVQPQHF. CDR3 sequence (DNA): TGTGCCACCAGTGATTTAGGGACAGGGGTTCAGCCCCAGCATTTT. V gene TRBV24-1 combines with J gene TRBJ1-5; 10 nucleotides match TRBD1. The ends lost 1 base at V and 6 bases at J; junction bases unmatched: 2. The CDR3 extends over 15 amino acids. Germline V gene lookup returns CDR1 KGHDR and CDR2 SFDVKD.

In its sample, this clone was seen once. The chain combines TRBV7-9 with TRBJ1-1; possibly TRBD1 for D (5 bases). V lost 3 bases and J lost 10, with 12 bases in between. This CDR3 is 12 amino acids long. Per the germline V gene, CDR1 is SEHNR and CDR2 is FQNEAQ (reference sequence). CDR3 in DNA: TGTGCCAGCAGCTTCGGGGACGGGGGAGCTTTCTTT. Protein sequence: CASSFGDGGAFF.

As concerns this clone: The sample holds other DNA sequences that translate to the same CDR3. V usage is TRBV7-2 and J usage is TRBJ1-6; TRBD1 matches 7 bases. The germline CDR1 and CDR2 sequences are SGHTA and FQGNSA. The CDR3 contains 15 residues. The trim removed 4 bases at V and 7 bases at J, leaving 7 bases unmatched. CDR3 bases: TGTGCCAGCAGCTCCAGACAGGGAAGCAATTCACCCCTCCACTTT. This codes for CASSSRQGSNSPLHF.

This chain links TRBV7-2 with TRBJ2-5; weak D call: TRBD2 (5 bases). The CDR3 loop spans 13 amino acids. Trimming took 2 bases from V and 4 from J, leaving 8 bases between them. The germline CDR1 and CDR2 sequences are SGHTA and FQGNSA. DNA of the CDR3: TGTGCCAGCAGCTTACTAGCTTTAGAGACCCAGTACTTC. Protein sequence: CASSLLALETQYF.

The chain is built from TRBV30 and TRBJ1-2; D gene unclear. Germline lookup yields CDR1 GTSNPN and CDR2 SVGIG (reference sequence). The CDR3 extends over 16 amino acids. The germline V and J ends were trimmed by 0 bases and 5 bases, with 19 bases remaining between them. The CDR3 region is CAWSVLLRAPAYGYTF. The DNA of the CDR3 is TGTGCCTGGAGTGTACTGTTGAGGGCGCCGGCTTATGGCTACACCTTC.

This chain connects TRBV12-3 or TRBV12-4 to TRBJ2-2; D unclear. V was cut by 5 bases and J by 8 bases, with 12 bases left in between. This CDR3 is 13 amino acids long. DNA of the CDR3: TGTGCCAGCAGTCCGGCGGCGCGGGGGGAGCTGTTTTTT. Residues: CASSPAARGELFF.

This chain joins TRBV9 and TRBJ2-7; D is undetermined. Trimming cost V 0 bases and J 1 base, with 5 bases left between them. There are 13 residues in the CDR3. Per the germline V gene, CDR1 is SGDLS and CDR2 is YYNGEE. Here the CDR3 reads CASSVDWSYEQYF. The CDR3 nucleotides are TGTGCCAGCAGCGTAGACTGGTCCTACGAGCAGTACTTC.

This clone occurred once. The V call is TRBV12-3 or TRBV12-4, the J call TRBJ2-1; 15 nucleotides match TRBD2. CDR3 length equals 13 residues. V lost 8 bases and J lost 14; bases outside the gene matches: 7. Here the CDR3 reads CASGTSGRNLKFF. CDR3 sequence (DNA): TGTGCCAGCGGGACTAGCGGGAGGAATCTTAAGTTCTTC.

V usage is TRBV7-2 and J usage is TRBJ1-5, with 7 bases that match TRBD1. CDR1 is SGHTA and CDR2 is FQGNSA in the germline V gene. The CDR3 has 14 residues. The V gene end was trimmed by 5 bases and the J gene end by 5 bases; junction bases not matched to a gene: 6. As DNA, the CDR3 is TGTGCCAGCAGCCCCCGGGACAGTTATCAGCCCCAGCATTTT. It yields the protein CASSPRDSYQPQHF.

The gene calls are TRBV4-1 and TRBJ1-3; the D gene is possibly TRBD1 (6 bases). Germline CDR1 and CDR2: MGHRA and YSYEKL. CDR3 size: 17 residues. V was pared by 4 bases and J by 4 bases, with 20 bases between. CDR3 residues: CASSPREGDLAGNTIYF. The CDR3 nucleotides read TGCGCCAGCAGCCCAAGAGAGGGGGACCTCGCCGGAAACACCATATATTTT.

V and J are TRBV27 and TRBJ2-3; 9 bases align to TRBD1. Germline V gene lookup returns CDR1 MNHEY and CDR2 SMNVEV (reference sequence). The CDR3 totals 14 residues. Losses at the gene ends were 2 bases for V and 6 bases for J; bases not matched to a gene: 3. The CDR3 DNA reads as TGTGCCAGCAGTTTAGACAGGGGGGGCGATACGCAGTATTTT. Its translation: CASSLDRGGDTQYF.

Concerning this clone itself: Other DNA sequences from this sample encode an identical CDR3 as well. V is TRBV24-1 and J is TRBJ1-2; weak D call: TRBD1 (5 bases). The germline V and J ends were trimmed by 3 bases and 4 bases, with 8 bases remaining between them. The CDR3 contains 13 residues. Germline CDR1 KGHDR, CDR2 SFDVKD. The DNA of the CDR3 is TGTGCCACCAGTGATCAAGACAGCTATGGCTACACCTTC. It codes for CATSDQDSYGYTF.

This rearrangement joins TRBV18 to TRBJ1-4; 10 nucleotides align to TRBD1. Germline values: CDR1 KGHSH, CDR2 LQKENI. CDR3 length equals 17 residues. Trimming removed 5 bases from V and 3 bases from J; junction bases left unmatched: 9. This CDR3 is CASSYRDRGLSNEKLFF. The CDR3 nucleotides are TGTGCCAGCTCATACCGGGACAGGGGTTTGTCTAATGAAAAACTGTTTTTT. The full variable domain, completed using reference TRBV18 and TRBJ1-4, is NAGVMQNPRHLVRRRGQEARLRCSPMKGHSHVYWYRQLPEEGLKFMVYLQKENIIDESGMPKERFSAEFPKEGPSILRIQQVVRGDSAAYFCASSYRDRGLSNEKLFFGSGTQLSVL.